This T cell receptor (beta chain) came from a study of beta chain features in type 1 diabetes. Across the whole study: Similarity in age, gender and cell yields was seen between patients and healthy donors. Regarding the study as a whole: Any HLA-type effect on TCRB rearrangement remained unresolved here.

Expressed TCRB transcripts were sequenced because the isolated RNA had all been reverse transcribed beforehand. Measured with immunoSEQ multiplex PCR; TCRdb has only the in-frame clones, and not every one. The data show over 300,000 clones, less than 9.5% seen once. This clone was detected a few times. Its cognate antigen is unknown. Germline V gives CDR1 MNHNS, CDR2 SASEGT. CDR3 size: 15 residues. Trimming took 1 base from V and 3 from J; bases not matched to a gene: 6. This sequence joins TRBV6-1 and TRBJ2-7; TRBD1 matches at 7 bases. The sequenced material came from central memory CD4+ T cells from blood. The TCR originated in a woman aged 18-29 years in good health. CDR3 DNA: TGTGCCAGCAGTGAAGGCCCCGGGACAGTCTACGAGCAGTACTTC. As protein: CASSEGPGTVYEQYF.